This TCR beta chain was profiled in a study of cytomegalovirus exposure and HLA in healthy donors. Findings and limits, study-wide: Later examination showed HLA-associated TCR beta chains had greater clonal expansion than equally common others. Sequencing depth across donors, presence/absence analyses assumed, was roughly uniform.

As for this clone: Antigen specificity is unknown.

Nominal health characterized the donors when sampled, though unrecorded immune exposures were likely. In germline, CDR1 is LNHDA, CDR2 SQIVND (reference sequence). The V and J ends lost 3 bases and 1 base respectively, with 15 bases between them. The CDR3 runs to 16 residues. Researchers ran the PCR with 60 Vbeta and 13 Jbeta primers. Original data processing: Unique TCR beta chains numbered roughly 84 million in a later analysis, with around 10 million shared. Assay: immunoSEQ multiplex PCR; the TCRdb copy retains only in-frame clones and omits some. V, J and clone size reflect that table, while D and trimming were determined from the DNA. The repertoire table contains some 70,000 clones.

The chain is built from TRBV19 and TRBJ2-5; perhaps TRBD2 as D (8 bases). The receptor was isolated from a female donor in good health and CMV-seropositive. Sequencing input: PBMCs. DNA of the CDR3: TGTGCCAGTAGTATCCGGGGGGGGACAGTCCAAGAGACCCAGTACTTC. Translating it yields CASSIRGGTVQETQYF. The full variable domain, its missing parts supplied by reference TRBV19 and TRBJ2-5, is DGGITQSPKYLFRKEGQNVTLSCEQNLNHDAMYWYRQDPGQGLRLIYYSQIVNDFQKGDIAEGYSVSREKKESFPLTVTSAQKNPTAFYLCASSIRGGTVQETQYFGPGTRLLVL.